The 19 T cell receptor beta chains reported below all come from one sample, sequenced in a study of vaccination and CD4 T cells after COVID-19. TCRdb analysed the PCR reads with MiXCR anew, one entry per CDR3 protein. This repertoire shows fewer than 20,000 distinct CDR3 sequences, 62% found once; its top ten account for just over 1%. Material: CD4+ T cells from blood, obtained before SARS-CoV-2 vaccination. The receptors derive from a human donor who had recovered from COVID-19.

J is TRBJ2-7 and V is TRBV19; D perhaps matches TRBD1 (6 bases). Trimming cost V 5 bases and J 1 base, with 18 bases left between them. Germline V gives CDR1 LNHDA, CDR2 SQIVND (reference sequence). This CDR3 is 16 amino acids long. The CDR3 DNA reads TGTGCCAGTAGTCCCCGGACAGACCGATATTCCTACGAGCAGTACTTC. This sequence encodes CASSPRTDRYSYEQYF.

V usage is TRBV25-1 and J usage is TRBJ1-6; 9 nucleotides match TRBD1. This CDR3 has 13 amino acids. Germline V CDR1 and CDR2: MGHDK, SYGVNS. The CDR3 here is CASRGQGNSPLHF. In DNA, the CDR3 is TGTGCTAGCCGGGGACAGGGAAATTCACCCCTCCACTTT. Looking up the rest from reference TRBV25-1 and TRBJ1-6 gives the full variable domain: EADIYQTPRYLVIGTGKKITLECSQTMGHDKMYWYQQDPGMELHLIHYSYGVNSTEKGDLSSESTVSRIRTEHFPLTLESARPSHTSQYLCASRGQGNSPLHFGNGTRLTVT.

J is TRBJ1-5 and V is TRBV6-1; no clear D. The germline V and J ends were trimmed by 1 base and 3 bases, with 10 bases remaining between them. CDR1 is MNHNS and CDR2 is SASEGT in the germline V gene. This CDR3 has 15 amino acids. The CDR3 region has the DNA TGTGCCAGCAGTGAAGGCGGATATTACAATCAGCCCCAGCATTTT. It encodes CASSEGGYYNQPQHF.

This clonotype was seen a few times. The V and J genes are TRBV20-1 and TRBJ2-7; D call uncertain. CDR1 is DFQATT and CDR2 is SNEGSKA in the germline V gene (reference sequence). Trimming took 0 bases from V and 2 from J, leaving 8 bases between them. This CDR3 spans 13 amino acids. Here the CDR3 reads CSAREVLTYEQYF. DNA of the CDR3: TGCAGTGCTAGAGAGGTACTAACCTACGAGCAGTACTTC.

J is TRBJ1-5 and V is TRBV12-3 or TRBV12-4, with D maybe TRBD1 (5 bases). This CDR3 spans 14 amino acids. Trimming stripped 3 bases from V and 3 bases from J, with 9 bases between. CDR3 coding DNA: TGTGCCAGCAGTTTCGTACAGGACAATCAGCCCCAGCATTTT. As protein: CASSFVQDNQPQHF.

This chain uses TRBV20-1 with TRBJ2-7; TRBD2 matches at 12 bases. Germline V CDR1 and CDR2: DFQATT, SNEGSKA (reference sequence). V trimming: 2 bases; J trimming: 6 bases; junction bases outside the gene matches: 5. The CDR3 is made up of 14 amino acids. The CDR3, as DNA: TGCAGTGCTAGACTAGCGGGAGGGCGAAGCGAGCAGTACTTC. This gives the protein CSARLAGGRSEQYF.

This chain connects TRBV27 to TRBJ1-1; no clear D gene. V lost 6 bases to trimming and J lost 5 bases, with 22 bases between them. There are 16 residues in the CDR3. The germline CDR1 and CDR2 sequences are MNHEY and SMNVEV (reference sequence). CDR3 amino acids: CASRRVVEPIKTEAFF. The CDR3 DNA is TGTGCCAGCAGGAGGGTGGTCGAGCCTATTAAAACTGAAGCTTTCTTT.

The chain combines TRBV27 with TRBJ2-3; D is possibly TRBD1 (5 bases). CDR3 length equals 15 residues. Germline-derived CDR1 and CDR2 are MNHEY and SMNVEV (reference sequence). V lost 5 bases and J lost 0, with 12 bases in between. The CDR3 spells CASSLGAVSTDTQYF. The CDR3 DNA reads TGTGCCAGCAGTCTTGGGGCAGTGAGCACAGATACGCAGTATTTT.

CDR3 nucleotides: TGTGCCAGCAGCCTGACTACCGCGAACACCGGGGAGCTGTTTTTT. This gives the protein CASSLTTANTGELFF. The genes are TRBV11-2 and TRBJ2-2; D might be TRBD2 (5 bases). Germline lookup yields CDR1 SGHAT and CDR2 FQNNGV. V was pared by 5 bases and J by 0 bases, with 10 bases between. The CDR3 covers 15 residues. Full variable domain (missing parts from reference TRBV11-2 and TRBJ2-2): EAGVAQSPRYKIIEKRQSVAFWCNPISGHATLYWYQQILGQGPKLLIQFQNNGVVDDSQLPKDRFSAERLKGVDSTLKIQPAKLEDSAVYLCASSLTTANTGELFFGEGSRLTVL.

The chain uses TRBV20-1 and TRBJ2-1; possibly TRBD2 for D (6 bases). Trimming took off 6 bases at V and 2 bases at J, with 14 bases between the two ends. In germline, CDR1 is DFQATT, CDR2 SNEGSKA (reference sequence). CDR3 length equals 14 residues. DNA of the CDR3: TGCAGTGCCCGACGACTAGGACCCTACAATGAGCAGTTCTTC. Translating gives CSARRLGPYNEQFF.

The CDR3 loop reads CASSQDYGEQFF. The CDR3 DNA is TGTGCCAGCAGCCAAGATTATGGTGAGCAGTTCTTC. The chain employs TRBV4-2 and TRBJ2-1; D call uncertain. Trimming stripped 0 bases from V and 9 bases from J, with 6 bases between. The CDR3 is made up of 12 amino acids. Germline assignment: CDR1 LGHNA and CDR2 YNFKEQ.

J is TRBJ2-5 and V is TRBV7-9; TRBD1 matches at 11 bases. There are 16 residues in the CDR3. The ends lost 5 bases at V and 5 bases at J; junction bases unmatched: 10. Germline V gives CDR1 SEHNR, CDR2 FQNEAQ (reference sequence). The CDR3 loop reads CASSHGRDRGLETQYF. CDR3 nucleotide sequence: TGTGCCAGCAGCCACGGTCGGGACAGGGGGTTGGAGACCCAGTACTTC.

The chain is built from TRBV2 and TRBJ1-1, with TRBD1 as a possible D gene (6 bases). Deletions cut 6 bases from V and 2 bases from J, with 10 bases between. This CDR3 spans 13 amino acids. The V gene's germline CDR1 is SNHLY and CDR2 FYNNEI. The DNA of the CDR3 is TGTGCCAGCAGCGGACAGAGAAACACTGAAGCTTTCTTT. This translates into CASSGQRNTEAFF.

The V call is TRBV2, the J call TRBJ2-7; D unresolved. With 3 bases removed from V and 1 base from J, the gap between germline ends came to 7 bases. There are 13 residues in the CDR3. Germline values: CDR1 SNHLY, CDR2 FYNNEI. The CDR3 DNA is TGTGCCAGCAGTGAGGACGCATCCTACGAGCAGTACTTC. This sequence encodes CASSEDASYEQYF.

The rearrangement uses TRBV7-2 and TRBJ2-7; TRBD1 is a possible D gene (6 bases). The CDR3 runs 15 residues. V gave up 0 bases and J gave up 3 bases, with 12 bases separating them. Per the germline V gene, CDR1 is SGHTA and CDR2 is FQGNSA. The CDR3 region has the DNA TGTGCCAGCAGCTTAGCTGTCAGGGGCGGCTACGAGCAGTACTTC. Translating gives CASSLAVRGGYEQYF.

The table lists this clonotype with a few counts. The chain carries TRBV7-8 and TRBJ1-5, with D possibly matching TRBD1 (6 bases). CDR1 is SGHVS and CDR2 is FQNEAQ in the germline V gene. V was trimmed by 5 bases and J by 6 bases, leaving 23 bases between them. The length of the CDR3 is 17 residues. The CDR3 loop is CASSPPGVWGSGQPQHF. CDR3 DNA sequence: TGTGCCAGCAGCCCTCCAGGGGTTTGGGGTTCGGGTCAGCCCCAGCATTTT.

This clonotype was counted a few times. The chain combines TRBV27 with TRBJ2-7; D not resolved. The CDR3 has 14 amino acids. Looked up from germline, CDR1 is MNHEY and CDR2 is SMNVEV (reference sequence). V shed 8 bases and J shed 2 bases, with 16 bases lying between them. CDR3 nucleotides: TGTGCCAGCGGTCCCTCAGTAATCCCCTACGAGCAGTACTTC. Its protein product is CASGPSVIPYEQYF.

There are a few counts of this clonotype. This sequence joins TRBV7-9 and TRBJ2-7; D call uncertain. The CDR3 has 15 amino acids. Trimming left V 1 base short and J 0 bases short, with 10 bases between. Germline values: CDR1 SEHNR, CDR2 FQNEAQ (reference sequence). The CDR3 protein is CASSLGPADSYEQYF. The CDR3 coding sequence is TGTGCCAGCAGCTTAGGGCCGGCCGACTCCTACGAGCAGTACTTC.

The chain joins TRBV20-1 to TRBJ1-5; TRBD1 aligns across 12 bases. Trimming cost V 5 bases and J 3 bases; bases outside gene matches: 5. Germline values: CDR1 DFQATT, CDR2 SNEGSKA (reference sequence). The CDR3 extends over 15 amino acids. The CDR3 region has the DNA TGCAGTGCTGGGGACAGGGGGCCTCTCAATCAGCCCCAGCATTTT. Translating it yields CSAGDRGPLNQPQHF.